This TCR beta chain was captured by sequencing in a study of OX40 agonist ivuxolimab in advanced cancers. Regarding the study in general: Ivuxolimab was a fully human IgG2 agonistic monoclonal antibody targeting the costimulatory receptor OX40 (CD134). Intravenous ivuxolimab was administered to patients every 2 weeks at six dose levels: 0.01, 0.1, 0.3, 1.5, 3 and 10 mg/kg. Of the approximately 53 patients in dose escalation, around 20 had hepatocellular carcinoma, some 15 had melanoma, 9 had renal cell carcinoma and 9 had head and neck cancer. The dose-escalation cohort was 82.7% male with a mean age of 60 years, ranging from about 20 to 85. Patients were allowed to have had prior anti-PD-1, anti-PD-L1 or anti-CTLA-4 therapy, and around two fifths of the dose-escalation patients had been treated with checkpoint inhibitors. Partial responses were achieved by three dose-escalation patients, of whom one had hepatocellular carcinoma and two had cutaneous melanoma. Peripheral TCRbeta sequencing was intended to test whether TCR sequence diversity was altered and clonal T-cell expansion was caused by ivuxolimab. The paper reports the monotherapy dose-escalation portion (N ≈ 50 patients) of the phase I ivuxolimab trial.

For sequencing of the TCRbeta CDR3 region, genomic DNA was extracted from the sorted cells. The immunoSEQ Assay was used to sequence the TCRbeta CDR3 regions. TCRdb took over this immuneACCESS table, retaining in-frame rearrangements with V and J assigned. Such tables are incomplete; in checked studies, under half of the missing clones stem from an unresolved V gene, and the remainder is unexplained. The sample data list about 55,000 clones, and approximately 83% of these were observed just once. The top ten hold about an eighth of the sample. CDR1 is given as LGHNA and CDR2 as YNFKEQ, both from the germline V gene. V was cut back by 0 bases and J by 3 bases, leaving a gap of 6 bases between them. There are 13 amino acids in the CDR3, from cysteine to phenylalanine inclusive. The DNA shown is the 39-base CDR3, in frame from base 1. The trial excluded patients who had a history of autoimmune disease or were on systemic immunosuppression. Peripheral blood for TCR sequencing was drawn from every dose cohort at baseline, at cycle 4 day 1 and at cycle 7 day 1. The samples were taken from a phase I, first-in-human, multicenter, open-label dose-escalation trial of ivuxolimab. The trial enrolled adults with locally advanced or metastatic head and neck squamous cell, hepatocellular, melanoma or renal cell carcinoma. Before TCR sequencing, CD4+ and CD8+ T cells were separately sorted from peripheral blood.

Concerning this clone: Its cognate antigen has yet to be identified. Nothing much larger sits one base from this clone, and base qualities are not available.

General conclusions and limits of the study: Low levels of normalized T-cell clonal expansion were also seen in some patients who did not respond. After ivuxolimab, expanded clones were on average more numerous among CD8+ T cells than among CD4+ T cells. Clonal expansion of both CD4+ and CD8+ blood T cells was observed from baseline to week 6 at doses 0.1 to 3.0 mg/kg. The antigen specificity of the peripheral T cells that underwent clonal expansion was not determined. Partial responders in the 0.1-3.0 mg/kg groups had among the lowest normalized peripheral clonal expansion, especially among CD8+ T cells.

This TCR came from an adult with an advanced solid tumor such as melanoma, head and neck, liver or kidney cancer. The sample here was CD4+ or CD8+ T cells sorted from blood, taken in a trial of the OX40 agonist ivuxolimab. Here the chain combines TRBV4-2 and TRBJ2-7; the D gene is unclear. The nucleotide sequence reads TGTGCCAGCAGCCAAGATCTGGGCTACGAGCAGTACTTC. It specifies CASSQDLGYEQYF.